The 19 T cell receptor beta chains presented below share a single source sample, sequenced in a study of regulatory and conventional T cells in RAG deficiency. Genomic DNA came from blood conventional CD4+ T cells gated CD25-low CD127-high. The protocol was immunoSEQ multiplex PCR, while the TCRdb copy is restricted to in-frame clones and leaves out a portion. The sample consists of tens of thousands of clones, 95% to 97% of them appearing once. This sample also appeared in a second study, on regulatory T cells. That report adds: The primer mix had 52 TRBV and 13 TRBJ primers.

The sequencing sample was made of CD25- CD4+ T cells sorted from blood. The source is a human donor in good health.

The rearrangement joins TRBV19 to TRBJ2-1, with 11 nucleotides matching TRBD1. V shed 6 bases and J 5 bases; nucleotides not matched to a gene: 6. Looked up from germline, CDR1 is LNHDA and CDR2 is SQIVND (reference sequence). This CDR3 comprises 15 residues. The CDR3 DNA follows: TGTGCCAGTAGCCAGGGGACAGGGGGGAACAATGAGCAGTTCTTC. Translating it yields CASSQGTGGNNEQFF.

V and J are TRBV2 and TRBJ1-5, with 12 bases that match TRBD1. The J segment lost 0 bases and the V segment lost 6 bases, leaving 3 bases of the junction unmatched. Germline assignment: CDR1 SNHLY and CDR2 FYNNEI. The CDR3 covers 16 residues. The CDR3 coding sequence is TGTGCCAGCAGGGGGACAGGGGGCTATAGCAATCAGCCCCAGCATTTT. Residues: CASRGTGGYSNQPQHF.

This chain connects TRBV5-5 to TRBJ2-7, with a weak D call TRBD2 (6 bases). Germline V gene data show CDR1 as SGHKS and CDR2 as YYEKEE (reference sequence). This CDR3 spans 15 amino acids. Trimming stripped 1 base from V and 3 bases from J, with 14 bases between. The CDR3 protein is CASSLFGQGGYEQYF. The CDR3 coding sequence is TGTGCCAGCAGCTTGTTTGGCCAGGGAGGCTACGAGCAGTACTTC.

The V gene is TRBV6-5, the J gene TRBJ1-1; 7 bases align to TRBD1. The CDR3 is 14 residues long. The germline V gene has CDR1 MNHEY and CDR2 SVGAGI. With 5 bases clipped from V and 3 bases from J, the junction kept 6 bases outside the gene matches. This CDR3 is CASSPRQGYTEAFF. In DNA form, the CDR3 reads TGTGCCAGCAGTCCGCGACAGGGCTACACTGAAGCTTTCTTT.

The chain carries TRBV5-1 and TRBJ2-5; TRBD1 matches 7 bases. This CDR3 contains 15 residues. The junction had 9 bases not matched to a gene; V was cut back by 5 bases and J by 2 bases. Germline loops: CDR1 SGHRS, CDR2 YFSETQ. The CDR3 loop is CASRTGTVEQETQYF. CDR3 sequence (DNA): TGCGCCAGCAGAACAGGGACAGTAGAACAAGAGACCCAGTACTTC.

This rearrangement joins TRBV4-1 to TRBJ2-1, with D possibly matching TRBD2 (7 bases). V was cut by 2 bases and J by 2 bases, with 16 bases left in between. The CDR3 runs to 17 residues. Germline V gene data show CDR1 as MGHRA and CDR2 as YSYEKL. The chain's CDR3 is CASSQIRGGRTYNEQFF. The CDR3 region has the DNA TGCGCCAGCAGCCAAATAAGGGGGGGGAGGACCTACAATGAGCAGTTCTTC.

This CDR3 is CASSFQLNQPQHF. The CDR3 nucleotides read TGTGCCAGCAGCTTCCAGTTAAATCAGCCCCAGCATTTT. The rearrangement uses TRBV5-6 and TRBJ1-5; D is unresolved. The V gene lost 2 bases and the J gene lost 4 bases, with 7 bases spanning the gap. Germline CDR1 reads SGHDT; CDR2 reads YYEEEE. The CDR3 is 13 amino acids.

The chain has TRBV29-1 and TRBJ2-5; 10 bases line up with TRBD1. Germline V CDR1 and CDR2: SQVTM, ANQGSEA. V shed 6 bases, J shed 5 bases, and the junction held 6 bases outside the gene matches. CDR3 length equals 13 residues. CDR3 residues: CSVAPGQGETQYF. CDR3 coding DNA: TGCAGCGTCGCACCGGGACAGGGGGAGACCCAGTACTTC.

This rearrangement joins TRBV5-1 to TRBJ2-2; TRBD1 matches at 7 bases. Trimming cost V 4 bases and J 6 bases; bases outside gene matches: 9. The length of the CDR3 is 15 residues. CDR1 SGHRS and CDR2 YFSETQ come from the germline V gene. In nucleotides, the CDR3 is TGCGCCAGCAGCCTGACCCAACAGGGGCCCGGGGAGCTGTTTTTT. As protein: CASSLTQQGPGELFF.

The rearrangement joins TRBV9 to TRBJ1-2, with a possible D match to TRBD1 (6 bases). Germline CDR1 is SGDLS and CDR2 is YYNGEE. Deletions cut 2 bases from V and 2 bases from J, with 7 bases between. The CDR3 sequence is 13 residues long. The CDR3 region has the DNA TGTGCCAGCAGCGTTGGACAGAACTATGGCTACACCTTC. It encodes CASSVGQNYGYTF.

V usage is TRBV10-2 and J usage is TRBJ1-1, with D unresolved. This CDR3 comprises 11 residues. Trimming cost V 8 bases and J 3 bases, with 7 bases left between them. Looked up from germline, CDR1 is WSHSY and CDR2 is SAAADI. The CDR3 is CASVRDTEAFF. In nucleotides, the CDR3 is TGCGCCAGCGTGAGGGACACTGAAGCTTTCTTT.

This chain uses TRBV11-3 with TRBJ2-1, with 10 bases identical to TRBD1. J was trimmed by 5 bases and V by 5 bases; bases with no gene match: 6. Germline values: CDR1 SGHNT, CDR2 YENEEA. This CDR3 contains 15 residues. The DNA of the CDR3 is TGTGCCAGCAGCCCGAGACAGGGGGCGGACAATGAGCAGTTCTTC. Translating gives CASSPRQGADNEQFF.

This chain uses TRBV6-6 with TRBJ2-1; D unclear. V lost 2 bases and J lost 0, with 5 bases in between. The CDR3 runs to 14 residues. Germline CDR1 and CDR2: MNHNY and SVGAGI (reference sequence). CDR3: CASSYPSSYNEQFF. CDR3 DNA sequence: TGTGCCAGCAGTTACCCGAGCTCCTACAATGAGCAGTTCTTC.

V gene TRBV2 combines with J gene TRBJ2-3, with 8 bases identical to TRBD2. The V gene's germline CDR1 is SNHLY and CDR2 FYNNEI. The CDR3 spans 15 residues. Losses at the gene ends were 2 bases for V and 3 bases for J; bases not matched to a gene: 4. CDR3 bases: TGTGCCAGCAGTGAAAGACGGGGGGGAACAGATACGCAGTATTTT. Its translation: CASSERRGGTDTQYF.

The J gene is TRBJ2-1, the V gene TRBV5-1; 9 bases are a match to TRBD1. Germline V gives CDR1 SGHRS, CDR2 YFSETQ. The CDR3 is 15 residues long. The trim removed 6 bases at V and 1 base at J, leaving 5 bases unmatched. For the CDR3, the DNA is TGCGCCAGCAAAAAGGGACAGGGTTCCTACAATGAGCAGTTCTTC. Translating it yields CASKKGQGSYNEQFF.

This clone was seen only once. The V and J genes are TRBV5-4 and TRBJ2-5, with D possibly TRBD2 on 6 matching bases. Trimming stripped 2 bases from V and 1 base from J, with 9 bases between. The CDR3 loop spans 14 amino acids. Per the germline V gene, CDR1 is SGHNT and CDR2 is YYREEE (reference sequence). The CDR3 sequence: CASSFRGSQETQYF. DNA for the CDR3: TGTGCCAGCAGCTTTCGGGGGAGCCAAGAGACCCAGTACTTC.

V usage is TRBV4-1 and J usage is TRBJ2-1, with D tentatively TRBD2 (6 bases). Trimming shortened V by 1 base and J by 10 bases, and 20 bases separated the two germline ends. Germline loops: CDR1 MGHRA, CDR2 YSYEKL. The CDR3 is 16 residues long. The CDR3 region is CASSQVFSGGKREQFF. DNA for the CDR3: TGCGCCAGCAGCCAAGTTTTTTCCGGCGGGAAAAGGGAGCAGTTCTTC.

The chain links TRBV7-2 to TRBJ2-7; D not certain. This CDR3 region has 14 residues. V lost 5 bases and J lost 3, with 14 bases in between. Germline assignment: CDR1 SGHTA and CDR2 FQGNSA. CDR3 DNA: TGTGCCAGCAGCCACCAAGTAGCCGGCTACGAGCAGTACTTC. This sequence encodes CASSHQVAGYEQYF.

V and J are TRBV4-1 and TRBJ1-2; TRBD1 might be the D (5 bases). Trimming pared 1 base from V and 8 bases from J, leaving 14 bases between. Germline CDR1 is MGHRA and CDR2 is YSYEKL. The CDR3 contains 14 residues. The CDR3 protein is CASSQGFAGPGYTF. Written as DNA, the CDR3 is TGCGCCAGCAGCCAAGGTTTTGCAGGGCCGGGCTACACCTTC.